This T cell receptor (beta chain) was profiled in a study of CD8+ T cells in alopecia areata. Study-wide findings and caveats: Higher clonality and more expanded CD8+ clones appeared in lesional than normal scalp. Patients shared TCRs less clearly than mice did, possibly owing to HLA.

As the sequencing template, cDNA was produced by extracting RNA and reverse transcribing it. The protocol was immunoSEQ multiplex PCR, while the TCRdb copy is restricted to in-frame clones and leaves out a portion. The table shows 98,000 or so clones, with 55% to 60% occurring only once. This CDR3 spans 9 amino acids. Germline V gene data show CDR1 as DFQATT and CDR2 as SNEGSKA (reference sequence). Those with alopecia areata gave lesional scalp punch biopsies and peripheral blood. With regard to this clone: Its antigen is unidentified. One junction end does not reproduce the germline sequence, and a read error may be involved.

Material: NKG2D-low CD8+ T cells sorted from blood. The clonotype was recovered from a human donor with alopecia areata. The chain joins TRBV20-1 to TRBJ1-1; D call uncertain. The CDR3 loop reads CSAGSETFF. CDR3 coding DNA: TGCAGTGCCGGGAGTGAAACTTTCTTT.